A selection of T cell receptor beta chains follows, all from one sample in a study of cytomegalovirus exposure and HLA in healthy donors. Libraries were prepared by immunoSEQ multiplex PCR; TCRdb keeps only in-frame clonotypes and omits some of them. The repertoire holds 110,000 to 150,000 clones, with almost 85% as singletons. The material sequenced was PBMCs. The source is a woman aged 55-75 years in good health and CMV-seropositive. CDR3s include the opening cysteine and the closing phenylalanine or tryptophan.

V gene,J gene,CDR3 protein
TRBV7-2,TRBJ2-7,CASSLIAGGLKDEQYF
TRBV6-5,TRBJ1-1,CASSYSTGRTEAFF
TRBV27,TRBJ2-1,CAVSWGGEQFF
TRBV28,TRBJ2-1,CASSQTGTPSVEQFF
TRBV18,TRBJ2-5,CASSPRDRGETQYF
TRBV6-6,TRBJ1-3,CASSLGGVGNTIYF
TRBV6-6,NA,CASSFDRAVFYEQYF
TRBV28,TRBJ2-3,CASGGFSGRAGDTQYF
TRBV5-6,TRBJ1-2,CASSLTGSYGYTF
TRBV5-4,TRBJ2-7,CASSLAGGEQYF
TRBV7-6,TRBJ2-7,CASSDQGTSYEQYF
TRBV5-1,TRBJ2-7,CASSLVTNMHYEQYF
TRBV7-9,TRBJ2-5,CASSSAVMQETQYF
TRBV19,TRBJ2-1,CASSILVGQGEEDEQFF
TRBV2,TRBJ2-7,CASSGTSGPYEQYF
TRBV6-5,TRBJ1-2,CASSAQWGRAYGYTF
TRBV28,TRBJ2-7,CASSPRGSGSYEQYF
TRBV7-6,TRBJ2-5,CASSPGHRRAQYF
TRBV7-6,TRBJ2-5,CASSLFRGETQYF
TRBV12-5,TRBJ2-5,CASAPGGYDTETQYF
TRBV7-2,TRBJ2-7,CASSPDRGRIYEQYF
TRBV4-3,TRBJ1-3,CASSQDVFLSSGNTIYF
TRBV11-3,TRBJ2-5,CASSLVPGTGFKTQYF
TRBV19,TRBJ1-4,CASRQGPGVENEKLFF
TRBV29-1,TRBJ2-4,CSVLGTSEIDIAKNIQYF
TRBV7-2,TRBJ1-1,CASSSPGDTEAFF
TRBV10-3,TRBJ2-5,CAISVRGPQETQYF
TRBV29-1,TRBJ2-5,CSVRYISQGSVSETQYF
TRBV30,TRBJ2-7,CAWSDRSGEQYF
TRBV5-1,TRBJ1-2,CASSPSDRLEGYTF
TRBV7-3,TRBJ2-1,CASSLQREDNEQFF
TRBV11-2,TRBJ1-2,CASSLGQANYGYTF
TRBV19,TRBJ2-1,CASSATELPYNEQFF
TRBV7-9,TRBJ2-3,CASSLAPGTDTQYF
TRBV19,TRBJ1-1,CASSPRRTEAFF
TRBV7-9,TRBJ2-3,CASSRDRAGDTQYF
TRBV14,NA,CASSRQTGGLSYEQYF
TRBV18,TRBJ2-7,CASSPLLSGTGNEQYF
TRBV2,TRBJ2-5,CASSEASGKETQYF
TRBV27,NA,CASSFQAGIHEQYF
TRBV23-1,TRBJ1-4,CASSQSRTGRADEKLFF
TRBV19,TRBJ2-2,CASSIQGWAGELFF
TRBV7-3,TRBJ2-3,CASSSGSDTQYF
TRBV29-1,TRBJ1-1,CSVEDWNNEAFF
TRBV28,TRBJ2-7,CASSSTASGRSYEQYF
TRBV7-9,TRBJ1-1,CASSLVELATEAFF
TRBV5-1,TRBJ2-2,CASSLAVSNTGELFF
TRBV5-4,TRBJ2-1,CASTRSGSSYNEQFF
TRBV28,TRBJ2-7,CASKMTGVSYEQYF
TRBV7-3,TRBJ2-1,CASSSPQGNEQFF
TRBV25-1,TRBJ2-2,CATTAGIIGTGELFF
TRBV28,TRBJ2-7,CASKRLLAAYEQYF
TRBV7-2,TRBJ2-3,CASSLVGGADTQYF
TRBV7-3,TRBJ2-3,CASSPRGGRTDTQYF
TRBV4-2,TRBJ2-1,CASSQDPQRDLLNEQFF